This entry concerns a single TCR beta chain. This specimen comes from a study of blood T cells in healthy people across ages. V gave up 3 bases and J gave up 4 bases, with 20 bases separating them. Germline V lookup: CDR1 SGDLS, CDR2 YYNGEE. The CDR3 covers 18 residues. A second PCR, run for roughly 7 to 11 cycles, used a sample-barcoded 5' primer plus a J-beta primer mix. Each CDR3 protein is one row after TCRdb ran MiXCR on the 5' RACE reads. Of about 1.4 million distinct CDR3 sequences in the sample, approximately 59% are singletons; the top ten hold 6.7%. Sequencing was done on a sample of blood. The TCR comes from a man younger than 35 in good health. The gene calls are TRBV9 and TRBJ1-6; D ambiguous. CDR3 loop: CASSADLAGVGYNSPLHF. In DNA form, the CDR3 reads TGTGCCAGCAGCGCCGACCTCGCCGGGGTCGGGTATAATTCACCCCTCCACTTT. The full variable domain, with the rest looked up from reference TRBV9 and TRBJ1-6, is DSGVTQTPKHLITATGQRVTLRCSPRSGDLSVYWYQQSLDQGLQFLIQYYNGEERAKGNILERFSAQQFPDLHSELNLSSLELGDSALYFCASSADLAGVGYNSPLHFGNGTRLTVT.